This TCR beta chain originates from a study of blood T cell repertoires in COVID-19. Background on the study: T cells, B-cell-depleted T cells, or PBMCs supplied cDNA or gDNA.

Under the authors' procedure: For nucleated cells, counts were estimated from reference gene primer amplification. Some clones are missing from TCRdb's copy, which holds only in-frame ones; the method was immunoSEQ multiplex PCR. V, J and clone size were drawn from that table, and D and trimming were deduced from the DNA. The sample records 150,000 to 160,000 clones, approximately 85% being singletons. V was shortened by 2 bases and J by 0 bases, with 8 bases between the two germline ends. Germline V CDR1 and CDR2: MNHEY, SVGAGI. The length of the CDR3 is 15 residues. Sequencing was carried out using peripheral blood. The origin of this receptor is a man between 60 and 70 years old with COVID-19, enrolled during active disease. V and J are TRBV6-5 and TRBJ1-5; tentatively, D is TRBD1 (6 bases). The CDR3 reads CASSYAGDSNQPQHF. For the CDR3, the DNA is TGTGCCAGCAGTTACGCAGGGGATAGCAATCAGCCCCAGCATTTT.